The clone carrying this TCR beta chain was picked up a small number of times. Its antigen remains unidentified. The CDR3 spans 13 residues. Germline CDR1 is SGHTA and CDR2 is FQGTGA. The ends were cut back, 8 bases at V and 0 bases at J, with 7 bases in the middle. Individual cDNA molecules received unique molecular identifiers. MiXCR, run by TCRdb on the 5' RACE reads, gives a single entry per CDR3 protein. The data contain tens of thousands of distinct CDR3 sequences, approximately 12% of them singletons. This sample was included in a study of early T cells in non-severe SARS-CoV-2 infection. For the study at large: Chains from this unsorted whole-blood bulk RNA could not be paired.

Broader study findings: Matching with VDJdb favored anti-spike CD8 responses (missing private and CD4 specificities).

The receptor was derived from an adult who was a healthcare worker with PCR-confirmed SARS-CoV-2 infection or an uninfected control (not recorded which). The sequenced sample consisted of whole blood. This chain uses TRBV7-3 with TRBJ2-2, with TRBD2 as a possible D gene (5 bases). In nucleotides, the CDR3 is TGTGCCAGCGGACTCCCGAACACCGGGGAGCTGTTTTTT. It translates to CASGLPNTGELFF.